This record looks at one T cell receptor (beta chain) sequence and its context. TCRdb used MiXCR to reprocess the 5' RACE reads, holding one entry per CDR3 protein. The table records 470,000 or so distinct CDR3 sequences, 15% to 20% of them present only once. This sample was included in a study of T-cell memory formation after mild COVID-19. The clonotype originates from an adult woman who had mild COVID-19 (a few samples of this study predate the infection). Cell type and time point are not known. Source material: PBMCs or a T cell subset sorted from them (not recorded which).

The CDR3 spells CSTKPNYGYTF. The CDR3 DNA reads TGCAGCACAAAACCTAACTATGGCTACACCTTC. The V and J genes are TRBV20-1 and TRBJ1-2; unclear D gene. Germline CDR1 reads DFQATT; CDR2 reads SNEGSKA (reference sequence). This CDR3 has 11 residues.